The rows below give T cell receptor beta chains drawn from one sample of a study of shared clonotypes between healthy human individuals. The method was immunoSEQ multiplex PCR; TCRdb's version includes in-frame clones alone and lacks a portion of them. The sample includes about half a million clones, 81% of them seen just once. Sequencing was done on a sample of PBMCs. The receptors shown here come from a woman in her thirties or forties in good health. Some clones in this sample may be carry-over from other donors' samples. Each CDR3 is given with its conserved first and last residue. A D gene is named only where the DNA matches it firmly. Part of the rows lack a size; the others show once, few, many or a class for expanded clones.

j_call,v_call,d_call,clone_size,cdr3_nt,cdr3_aa
TRBJ2-7,TRBV5-5,NA,few,TGCGCCAGCAGCCAATTTGCGGGGCCCTACGAGCAGTACTTC,CASSQFAGPYEQYF
TRBJ2-7,TRBV7-9,TRBD2,NA,TGTGCCAGCAGCTTGGGGACTAGCGGGGGTAAGCAGTACTTC,CASSLGTSGGKQYF
TRBJ2-7,TRBV7-9,NA,NA,TGTGCCAGCAGCTTTCTCGAAGGGGTTTACGAGCAGTACTTC,CASSFLEGVYEQYF
TRBJ2-7,TRBV28,TRBD1,NA,TGTGCCAGCAGTTCCAGACAGGGCTACGAGCAGTACTTC,CASSSRQGYEQYF
TRBJ2-3,TRBV7-3,NA,NA,TGTGCCAGCAGCTGGCGTGGGGCAGATACGCAGTATTTT,CASSWRGADTQYF
TRBJ2-1,TRBV5-1,TRBD2,once,TGCGCCAGCAGCTTGGTTGGGACTAGCGGGAGGAACGGTGAGCAGTTCTTC,CASSLVGTSGRNGEQFF
TRBJ2-3,TRBV6-4,TRBD2,few,TGTGCCAGCAGCAAAAAAGCGGGGGCCGGAGATACGCAGTATTTT,CASSKKAGAGDTQYF
TRBJ2-1,TRBV29-1,NA,few,TGCAGCGTTGGGGGTGGAGTGACTAGTAACAATGAGCAGTTCTTC,CSVGGGVTSNNEQFF
TRBJ2-1,TRBV7-4,TRBD2,few,TGTGCCAGCAGCTTGGGACTAGCGGGAGGGGGAGGCGAGCAGTTCTTC,CASSLGLAGGGGEQFF
TRBJ1-2,TRBV7-2,TRBD1,NA,TGTGCCAGCAGCCCAGAGACAGGGCGGGGAGGCTACACCTTC,CASSPETGRGGYTF
TRBJ2-1,TRBV7-2,TRBD2,NA,TGTGCCAGCAGCTTGGCTAGCGGGAGGGGGGGTTACAATGAGCAGTTCTTC,CASSLASGRGGYNEQFF
TRBJ1-1,TRBV5-1,NA,once,TGCGCCAGCAGGCTAGGGCAGATAGCTTTCTTT,CASRLGQIAFF
TRBJ2-7,TRBV7-9,NA,many,TGTGCCAGCAGCTTAGCGGGGGAGACCTACGAGCAGTACTTC,CASSLAGETYEQYF